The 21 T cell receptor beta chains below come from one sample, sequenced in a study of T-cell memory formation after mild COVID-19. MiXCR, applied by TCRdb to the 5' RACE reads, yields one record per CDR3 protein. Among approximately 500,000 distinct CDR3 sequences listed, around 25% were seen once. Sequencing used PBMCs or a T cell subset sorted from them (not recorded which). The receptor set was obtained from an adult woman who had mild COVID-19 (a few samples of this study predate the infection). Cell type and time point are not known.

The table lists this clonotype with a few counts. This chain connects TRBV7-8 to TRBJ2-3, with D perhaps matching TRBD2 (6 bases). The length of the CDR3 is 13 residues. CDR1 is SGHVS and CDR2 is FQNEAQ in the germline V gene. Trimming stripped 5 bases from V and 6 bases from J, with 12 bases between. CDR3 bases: TGTGCCAGCAGCGGGGGGACCACGGATACGCAGTATTTT. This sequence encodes CASSGGTTDTQYF.

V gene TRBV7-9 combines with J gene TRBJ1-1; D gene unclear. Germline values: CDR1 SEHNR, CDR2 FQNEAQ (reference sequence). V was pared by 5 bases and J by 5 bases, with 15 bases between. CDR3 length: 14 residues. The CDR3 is CASSTKGVGTEAFF. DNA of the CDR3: TGTGCCAGCAGCACAAAGGGAGTAGGTACTGAAGCTTTCTTT.

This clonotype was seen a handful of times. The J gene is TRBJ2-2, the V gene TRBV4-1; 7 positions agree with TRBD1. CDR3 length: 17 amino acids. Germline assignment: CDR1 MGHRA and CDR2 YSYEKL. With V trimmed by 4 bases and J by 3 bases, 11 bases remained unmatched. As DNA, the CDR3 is TGCGCCAGCAGCCGCCCTTTACAGGGGCGCGACACCGGGGAGCTGTTTTTT. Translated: CASSRPLQGRDTGELFF.

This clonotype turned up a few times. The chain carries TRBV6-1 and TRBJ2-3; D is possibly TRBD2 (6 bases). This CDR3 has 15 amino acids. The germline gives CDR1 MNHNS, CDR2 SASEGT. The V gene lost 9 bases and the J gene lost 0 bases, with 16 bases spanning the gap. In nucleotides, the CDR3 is TGTGCCAGTGCCTTCGGGGGAACTAGCACAGATACGCAGTATTTT. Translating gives CASAFGGTSTDTQYF.

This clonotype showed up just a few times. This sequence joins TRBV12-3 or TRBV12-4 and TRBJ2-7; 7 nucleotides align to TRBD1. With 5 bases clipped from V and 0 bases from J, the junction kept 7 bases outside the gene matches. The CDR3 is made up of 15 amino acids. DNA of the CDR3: TGTGCCAGCAGTCCACCGACAGGGAGCTCCTACGAGCAGTACTTC. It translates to CASSPPTGSSYEQYF.

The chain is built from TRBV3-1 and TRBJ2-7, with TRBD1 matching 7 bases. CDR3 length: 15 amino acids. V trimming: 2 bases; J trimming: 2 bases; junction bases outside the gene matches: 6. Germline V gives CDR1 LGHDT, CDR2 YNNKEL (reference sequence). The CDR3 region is CASSQTGQSPYEQYF. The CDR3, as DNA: TGTGCCAGCAGCCAAACGGGACAGTCACCCTACGAGCAGTACTTC.

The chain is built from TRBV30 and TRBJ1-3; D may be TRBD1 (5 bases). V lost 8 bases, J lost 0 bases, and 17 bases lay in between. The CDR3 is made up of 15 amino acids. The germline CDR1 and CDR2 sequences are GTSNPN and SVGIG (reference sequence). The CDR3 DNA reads TGTGCCACGGGATGGGGACGGAGCTCTGGAAACACCATATATTTT. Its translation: CATGWGRSSGNTIYF. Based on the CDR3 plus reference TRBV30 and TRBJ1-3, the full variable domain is SQTIHQWPATLVQPVGSPLSLECTVEGTSNPNLYWYRQAAGRGLQLLFYSVGIGQISSEVPQNLSASRPQDRQFILSSKKLLLSDSGFYLCATGWGRSSGNTIYFGEGSWLTVV.

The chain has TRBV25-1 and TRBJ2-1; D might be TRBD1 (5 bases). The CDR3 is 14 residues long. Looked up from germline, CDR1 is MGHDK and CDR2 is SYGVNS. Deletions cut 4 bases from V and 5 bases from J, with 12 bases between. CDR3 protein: CASSAGREDNEQFF. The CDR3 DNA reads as TGTGCCAGCAGTGCAGGGCGAGAAGACAATGAGCAGTTCTTC.

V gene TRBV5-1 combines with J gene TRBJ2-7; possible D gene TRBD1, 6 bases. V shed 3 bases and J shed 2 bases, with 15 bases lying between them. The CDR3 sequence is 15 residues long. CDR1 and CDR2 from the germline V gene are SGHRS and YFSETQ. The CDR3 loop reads CASSSRTAAAYEQYF. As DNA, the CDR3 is TGCGCCAGCAGCTCCAGGACAGCCGCAGCCTACGAGCAGTACTTC.

The chain's CDR3 is CASSDLPYRGLDTEAFF. The CDR3, as DNA: TGTGCCAGCAGTGACTTGCCTTATCGGGGGCTGGACACTGAAGCTTTCTTT. The chain uses TRBV6-4 and TRBJ1-1, with D possibly being TRBD1 (6 bases). The CDR3 runs to 17 residues. Trimming removed 1 base at V and 3 bases at J, with 18 bases between. CDR1 and CDR2 from the germline V gene are MRHNA and SNTAGT.

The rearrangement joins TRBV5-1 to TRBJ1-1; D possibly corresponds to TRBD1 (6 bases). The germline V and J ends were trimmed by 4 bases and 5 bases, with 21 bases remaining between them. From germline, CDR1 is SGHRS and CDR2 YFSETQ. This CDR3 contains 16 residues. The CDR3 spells CASSPGSHLGGTEAFF. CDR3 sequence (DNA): TGCGCCAGCAGCCCAGGATCCCACCTAGGGGGAACTGAAGCTTTCTTT.

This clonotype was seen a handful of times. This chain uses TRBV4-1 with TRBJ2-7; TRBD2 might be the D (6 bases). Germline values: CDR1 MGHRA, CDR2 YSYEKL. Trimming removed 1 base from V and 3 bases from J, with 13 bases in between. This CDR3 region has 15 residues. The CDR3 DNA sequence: TGCGCCAGCAGCCAAGGAACGGCGGGGTACTACGAGCAGTACTTC. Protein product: CASSQGTAGYYEQYF.

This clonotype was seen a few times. The CDR3 here is CASSLAGTSPADTQYF. CDR3 in DNA: TGCGCCAGCAGCTTGGCCGGGACTAGCCCTGCAGATACGCAGTATTTT. The chain joins TRBV5-1 to TRBJ2-3, with 9 bases lining up with TRBD2. Trimming removed 0 bases from V and 4 bases from J; junction bases left unmatched: 6. The CDR3 consists of 16 residues. Per germline, CDR1 SGHRS and CDR2 YFSETQ.

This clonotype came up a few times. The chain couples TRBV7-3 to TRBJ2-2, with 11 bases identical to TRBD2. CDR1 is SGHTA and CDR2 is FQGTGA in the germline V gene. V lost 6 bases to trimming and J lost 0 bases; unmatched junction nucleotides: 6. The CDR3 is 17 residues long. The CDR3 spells CASSPRLAGTNTGELFF. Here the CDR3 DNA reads TGTGCCAGCAGTCCGAGACTAGCGGGGACGAACACCGGGGAGCTGTTTTTT.

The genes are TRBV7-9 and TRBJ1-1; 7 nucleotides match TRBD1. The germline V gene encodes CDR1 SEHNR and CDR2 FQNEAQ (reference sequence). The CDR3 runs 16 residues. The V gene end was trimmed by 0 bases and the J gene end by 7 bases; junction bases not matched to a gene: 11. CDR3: CASSLARAGGTGEAFF. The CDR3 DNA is TGTGCCAGCAGCTTAGCGCGGGCAGGGGGAACGGGTGAAGCTTTCTTT.

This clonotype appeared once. The DNA of the CDR3 is TGTGCCAGCAACCTCGAGGGACTAGCGGGTACAGATACGCAGTATTTT. Protein: CASNLEGLAGTDTQYF. The rearrangement links TRBV5-5 to TRBJ2-3; 12 bases fit TRBD2. Germline CDR1 and CDR2: SGHKS and YYEKEE (reference sequence). The V and J ends lost 6 bases and 3 bases, in that order; junction bases with no gene match: 8. The CDR3 contains 16 residues.

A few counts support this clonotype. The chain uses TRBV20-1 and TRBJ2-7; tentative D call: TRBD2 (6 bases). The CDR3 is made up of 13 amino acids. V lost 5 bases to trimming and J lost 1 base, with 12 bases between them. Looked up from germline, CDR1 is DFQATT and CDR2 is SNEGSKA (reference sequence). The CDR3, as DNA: TGCAGTGCTCTCGGAGGGGTTTCCTACGAGCAGTACTTC. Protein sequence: CSALGGVSYEQYF.

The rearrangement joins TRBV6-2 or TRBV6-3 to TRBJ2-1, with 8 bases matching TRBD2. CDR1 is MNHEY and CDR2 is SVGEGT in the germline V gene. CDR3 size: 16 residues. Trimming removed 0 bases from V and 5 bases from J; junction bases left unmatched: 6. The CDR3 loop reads CASSYSVSGAHNEQFF. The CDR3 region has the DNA TGTGCCAGCAGTTACTCGGTTAGCGGGGCCCACAATGAGCAGTTCTTC.

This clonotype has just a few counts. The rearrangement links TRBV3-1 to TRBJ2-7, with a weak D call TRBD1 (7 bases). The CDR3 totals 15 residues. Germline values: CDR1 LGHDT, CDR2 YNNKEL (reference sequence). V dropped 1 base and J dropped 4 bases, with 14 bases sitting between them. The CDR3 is CASSQAPGGSYEQYF. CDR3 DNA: TGTGCCAGCAGCCAAGCCCCAGGGGGGTCGTACGAGCAGTACTTC.

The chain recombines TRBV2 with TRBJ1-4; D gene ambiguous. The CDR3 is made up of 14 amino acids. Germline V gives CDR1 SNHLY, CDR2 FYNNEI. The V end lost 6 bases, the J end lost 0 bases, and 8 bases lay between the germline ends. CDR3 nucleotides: TGTGCCAGCAGCCGGGCCACAACTAATGAAAAACTGTTTTTT. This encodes CASSRATTNEKLFF.

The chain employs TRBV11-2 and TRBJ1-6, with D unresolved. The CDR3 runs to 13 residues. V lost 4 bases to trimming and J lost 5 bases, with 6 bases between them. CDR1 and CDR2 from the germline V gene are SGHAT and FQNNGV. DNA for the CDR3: TGTGCCAGCAGCTCTAGGGATAATTCACCCCTCCACTTT. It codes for CASSSRDNSPLHF.